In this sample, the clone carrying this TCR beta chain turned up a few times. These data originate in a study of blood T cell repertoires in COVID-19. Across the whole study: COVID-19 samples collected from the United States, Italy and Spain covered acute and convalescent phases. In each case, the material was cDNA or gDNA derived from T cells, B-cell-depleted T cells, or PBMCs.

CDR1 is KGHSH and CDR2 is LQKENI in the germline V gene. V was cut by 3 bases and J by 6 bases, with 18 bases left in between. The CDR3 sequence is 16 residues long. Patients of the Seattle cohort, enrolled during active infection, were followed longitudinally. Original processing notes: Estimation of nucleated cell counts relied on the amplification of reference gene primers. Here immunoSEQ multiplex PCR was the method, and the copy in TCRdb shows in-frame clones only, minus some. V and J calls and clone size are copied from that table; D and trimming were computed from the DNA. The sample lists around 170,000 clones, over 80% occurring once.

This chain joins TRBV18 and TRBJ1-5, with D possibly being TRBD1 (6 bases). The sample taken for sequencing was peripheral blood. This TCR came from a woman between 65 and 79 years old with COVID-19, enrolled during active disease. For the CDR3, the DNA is TGTGCCAGCTCACCGACCTGGTCAGGGGTGGGTCAGCCCCAGCATTTT. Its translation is CASSPTWSGVGQPQHF.